The 5 T cell receptor beta chains given below trace back to one sample, sequenced in a study of CD8+ T cells in alopecia areata. The authors extracted RNA and reverse transcribed it into cDNA as the sequencing template. The method was immunoSEQ multiplex PCR; TCRdb's version includes in-frame clones alone and lacks a portion of them. Counted here are over 250,000 clones, 60% occurring once; the ten biggest clones make up 0.93%. The treatment denotes: oral pan-JAK inhibitor, 5-10 mg twice daily. Sample: CD4+ T cells sorted from blood, taken at week 52, from a patient treated with tofacitinib. The receptors originated from a human donor with alopecia areata.

The sample holds a few counts of this clone. The chain joins TRBV6-5 to TRBJ1-5; TRBD1 matches 7 bases. Germline assignment: CDR1 MNHEY and CDR2 SVGAGI. CDR3 length: 13 amino acids. V was pared by 6 bases and J by 4 bases, with 3 bases of the junction left unmatched. The CDR3 reads CASSRDRNQPQHF. In nucleotides, the CDR3 is TGTGCCAGCAGCCGGGACAGAAATCAGCCCCAGCATTTT.

The V gene is TRBV6-5, the J gene TRBJ2-1, with D tentatively TRBD2 (7 bases). CDR3 length: 14 residues. Germline V lookup: CDR1 MNHEY, CDR2 SVGAGI. V was trimmed by 10 bases and J by 6 bases, leaving 19 bases between them. The CDR3 DNA sequence: TGTGCCACCCTCCAGCAGGGAGGGGGCAATGAGCAGTTCTTC. Its translation: CATLQQGGGNEQFF.

The table lists this clone with a few counts. V is TRBV5-1 and J is TRBJ2-4; 8 bases match TRBD1. Germline loops: CDR1 SGHRS, CDR2 YFSETQ. V lost 5 bases to trimming and J lost 7 bases; unmatched junction nucleotides: 8. CDR3 size: 14 residues. CDR3 region: CASSLPGGANIQYF. The CDR3, as DNA: TGCGCCAGCAGTCTTCCAGGGGGCGCGAACATTCAGTACTTC.

A remark on this clone: Other nucleotide sequences in the sample specify the same CDR3. V and J are TRBV29-1 and TRBJ2-1; 10 positions match TRBD1. The germline CDR1 and CDR2 sequences are SQVTM and ANQGSEA. V lost 6 bases to trimming and J lost 1 base; unmatched junction nucleotides: 0. The CDR3 covers 13 residues. CDR3 sequence reads: CSVDRGSYNEQFF. The CDR3, as DNA: TGCAGCGTGGACAGGGGGTCCTACAATGAGCAGTTCTTC.

The genes are TRBV20-1 and TRBJ1-2, with a weak D call TRBD1 (5 bases). CDR3 length: 10 amino acids. CDR1 is DFQATT, CDR2 SNEGSKA, per germline (reference sequence). V was clipped by 6 bases and J by 8 bases, with 10 bases between them. The CDR3 nucleotides read TGCAGTGCATACAGGAACGGCTACACCTTC. This encodes CSAYRNGYTF.